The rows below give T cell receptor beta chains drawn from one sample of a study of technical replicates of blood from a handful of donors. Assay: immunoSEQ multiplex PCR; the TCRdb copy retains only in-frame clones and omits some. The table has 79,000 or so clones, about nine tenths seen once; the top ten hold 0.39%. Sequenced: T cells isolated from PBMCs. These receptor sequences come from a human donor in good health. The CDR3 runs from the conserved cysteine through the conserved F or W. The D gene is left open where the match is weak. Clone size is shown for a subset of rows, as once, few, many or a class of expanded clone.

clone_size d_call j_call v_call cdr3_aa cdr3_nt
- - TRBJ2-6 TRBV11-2 CASSPLGFSGANVLTF TGTGCCAGCAGTCCACTCGGTTTCTCTGGGGCCAACGTCCTGACTTTC
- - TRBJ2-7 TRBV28 CASSWSGLSLDSYEQYF TGTGCCAGCAGTTGGTCCGGGTTGAGCCTGGACTCCTACGAGCAGTACTTC
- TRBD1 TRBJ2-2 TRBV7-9 CASSFLDRDTGELFF TGTGCCAGCAGCTTTTTGGACAGGGATACCGGGGAGCTGTTTTTT
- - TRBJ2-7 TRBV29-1 CSVEVVGMHREQYF TGCAGCGTTGAAGTTGTCGGGATGCACCGAGAGCAGTACTTC
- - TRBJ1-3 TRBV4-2 CASSQDSRASMRGNTIYF TGTGCCAGCAGCCAAGATAGCAGGGCCTCCATGAGAGGAAACACCATATATTTT
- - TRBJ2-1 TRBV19 CASSHPPSNEQFF TGTGCCAGTAGTCACCCACCGAGTAATGAGCAGTTCTTC
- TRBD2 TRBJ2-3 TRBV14 CASSFGLAGGEDTQYF TGTGCCAGCAGCTTCGGACTAGCGGGAGGAGAAGATACGCAGTATTTT
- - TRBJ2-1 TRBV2 CASSVNNNEQFF TGTGCCAGCAGCGTAAATAACAATGAGCAGTTCTTC
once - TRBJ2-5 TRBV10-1 CASSESTTKDTETQYF TGCGCCAGCAGTGAGTCGACGACGAAAGACACCGAGACCCAGTACTTC
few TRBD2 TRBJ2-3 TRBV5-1 CASSAVTSGRRDTQYF TGCGCCAGCAGCGCCGTTACTAGCGGGAGGCGAGATACGCAGTATTTT
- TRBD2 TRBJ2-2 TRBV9 CASSVVTSGRIYDTGELFF TGTGCCAGCAGCGTAGTAACTAGCGGGAGGATATACGACACCGGGGAGCTGTTTTTT
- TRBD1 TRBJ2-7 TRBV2 CASKAETGSLEQYF TGTGCCAGCAAGGCCGAGACAGGGTCCCTCGAGCAGTACTTC
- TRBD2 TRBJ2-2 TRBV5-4 CASSRAGGGTGELFF TGTGCCAGCAGCCGAGCGGGAGGTGGCACCGGGGAGCTGTTTTTT
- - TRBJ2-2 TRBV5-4 CASSFANSPGELFF TGTGCCAGCAGCTTTGCTAACAGCCCCGGGGAGCTGTTTTTT
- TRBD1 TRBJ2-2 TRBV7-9 CASSIQGALGTGELFF TGTGCCAGCAGCATACAGGGGGCCCTGGGCACCGGGGAGCTGTTTTTT
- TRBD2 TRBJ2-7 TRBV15 CATSRSPGLDSYEQYF TGTGCCACCAGCCGCTCGCCGGGACTAGATTCCTACGAGCAGTACTTC
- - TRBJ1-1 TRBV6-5 CASSYWAGQRNTEAFF TGTGCCAGCAGTTATTGGGCAGGGCAAAGGAACACTGAAGCTTTCTTT
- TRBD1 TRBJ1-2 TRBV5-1 CASSPQEGDRSGYTF TGCGCCAGCAGCCCCCAGGAGGGGGACAGGAGCGGCTACACCTTC
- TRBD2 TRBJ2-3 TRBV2 CASSEARLAGGTDTQYF TGTGCCAGCAGTGAAGCTAGACTAGCGGGAGGTACAGATACGCAGTATTTT
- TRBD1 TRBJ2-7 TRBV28 CASRTGGSHEQYF TGTGCCAGCAGGACAGGGGGTTCACACGAGCAGTACTTC
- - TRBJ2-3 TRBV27 CASSFGGSTDTQYF TGTGCCAGCAGTTTCGGCGGAAGCACAGATACGCAGTATTTT
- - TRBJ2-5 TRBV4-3 CASSLLLGDGSQETQYF TGCGCCAGCAGCCTCCTCCTGGGCGACGGCTCCCAAGAGACCCAGTACTTC
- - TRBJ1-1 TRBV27 CASSSYNRNTEAFF TGTGCCAGCAGTTCATATAACAGGAACACTGAAGCTTTCTTT
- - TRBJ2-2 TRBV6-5 CASSYGFTNTGELFF TGTGCCAGCAGTTACGGCTTCACGAACACCGGGGAGCTGTTTTTT
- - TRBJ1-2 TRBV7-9 CASSPERGYTF TGTGCCAGCAGCCCCGAGCGGGGCTACACCTTC
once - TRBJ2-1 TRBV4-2 CASTTITGNEQFF TGTGCCAGCACCACGATTACAGGCAATGAGCAGTTCTTC
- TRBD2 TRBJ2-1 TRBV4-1 CASSLSGNEQFF TGCGCCAGCAGCCTTAGCGGGAATGAGCAGTTCTTC
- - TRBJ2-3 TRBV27 CASSLFRGSRTDTQYF TGTGCCAGCAGTTTATTTAGGGGGTCTCGGACAGATACGCAGTATTTT
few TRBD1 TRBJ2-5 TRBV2 CASSANRGETQYF TGTGCCAGCAGTGCTAACAGGGGGGAGACCCAGTACTTC
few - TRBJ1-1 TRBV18 CASSPQSGRDTEAFF TGTGCCAGCTCACCACAATCCGGGAGGGACACTGAAGCTTTCTTT
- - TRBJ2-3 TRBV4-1 CASSPTGGDTFTDTQYF TGCGCCAGCAGCCCCACTGGGGGGGACACCTTCACAGATACGCAGTATTTT
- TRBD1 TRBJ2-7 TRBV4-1 CASSQRTGASEQYF TGCGCCAGCAGCCAACGGACAGGCGCCTCCGAGCAGTACTTC
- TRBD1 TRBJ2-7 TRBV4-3 CASSQVAGGVHEQYF TGCGCCAGCAGCCAAGTCGCAGGGGGTGTCCACGAGCAGTACTTC
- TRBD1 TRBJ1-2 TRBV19 CASSRQGNYGYTF TGTGCCAGTAGCAGACAGGGAAACTATGGCTACACCTTC
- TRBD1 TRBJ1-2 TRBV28 CASSLRQGGGYTF TGTGCCAGCAGTTTGAGACAGGGAGGTGGCTACACCTTC
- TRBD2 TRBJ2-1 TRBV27 CASSIIAGAIYNEQFF TGTGCCAGCAGTATAATAGCGGGAGCTATTTACAATGAGCAGTTCTTC
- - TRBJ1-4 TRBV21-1 CASSTFPTGCGEKLFF TGTGCCAGCAGCACTTTCCCGACAGGGTGCGGTGAAAAACTGTTTTTT
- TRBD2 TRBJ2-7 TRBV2 CASGGGSSYEQYF TGTGCCAGCGGCGGCGGGAGCTCCTACGAGCAGTACTTC
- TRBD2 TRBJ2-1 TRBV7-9 CASSLRGGTSGRYNEQFF TGTGCCAGCAGCTTAAGAGGAGGGACTAGCGGGAGGTACAATGAGCAGTTCTTC
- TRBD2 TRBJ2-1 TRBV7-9 CASSYSGRNEQFF TGTGCCAGCAGTTATAGCGGGCGGAATGAGCAGTTCTTC
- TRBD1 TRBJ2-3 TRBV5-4 CASSRTGETDTQYF TGTGCCAGCAGCCGGACAGGGGAAACAGATACGCAGTATTTT
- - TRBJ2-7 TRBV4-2 CASSQESTNYEQYF TGTGCCAGCAGCCAAGAATCCACAAACTACGAGCAGTACTTC
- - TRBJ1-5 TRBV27 CASSAGTPYNQPQHF TGTGCCAGCAGTGCCGGGACTCCCTACAATCAGCCCCAGCATTTT
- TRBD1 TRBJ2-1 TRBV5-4 CASSVGTGPYNEQFF TGTGCCAGCAGCGTAGGGACAGGGCCCTACAATGAGCAGTTCTTC
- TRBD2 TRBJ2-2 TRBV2 CASQGLAAGELFF TGTGCCAGCCAAGGACTAGCTGCCGGGGAGCTGTTTTTT
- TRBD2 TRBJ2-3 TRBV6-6 CASSYAGGLLDTQYF TGTGCCAGCAGTTACGCGGGAGGCTTATTAGATACGCAGTATTTT
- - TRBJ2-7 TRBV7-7 CASSPGGGGNGYEQYF TGTGCCAGCAGCCCCGGTGGGGGGGGCAATGGTTACGAGCAGTACTTC
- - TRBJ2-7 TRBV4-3 CASSQDYRDGYEQYF TGCGCCAGCAGCCAAGACTACAGGGATGGGTACGAGCAGTACTTC
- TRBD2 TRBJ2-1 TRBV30 CAWSWGGRKNEQFF TGTGCCTGGAGTTGGGGCGGGAGGAAAAATGAGCAGTTCTTC
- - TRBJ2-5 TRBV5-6 CASSKNFGGETQYF TGTGCCAGCAGCAAGAACTTCGGCGGAGAGACCCAGTACTTC
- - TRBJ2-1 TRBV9 CASLLSPKFF TGTGCCAGTCTCCTTTCCCCTAAGTTCTTC
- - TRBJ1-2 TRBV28 CASSAGADGYTF TGTGCCAGCAGCGCAGGGGCAGATGGCTACACCTTC
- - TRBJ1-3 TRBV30 CAWRLIGDKGNTIYF TGTGCCTGGAGGCTTATAGGGGATAAGGGAAACACCATATATTTT
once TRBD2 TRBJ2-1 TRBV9 CASSGLAVVDEQFF TGTGCCAGCAGTGGACTAGCGGTTGTTGATGAGCAGTTCTTC
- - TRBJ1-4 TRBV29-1 CSVYTGWTMGEKLFF TGCAGCGTTTATACAGGATGGACGATGGGTGAAAAACTGTTTTTT
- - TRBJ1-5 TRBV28 CASNQGGGAANQPQHF TGTGCCAGCAATCAAGGCGGGGGGGCGGCCAATCAGCCCCAGCATTTT